What follows is one T cell receptor beta chain and its context. The CDR3 has 14 residues. V was clipped by 2 bases and J by 0 bases, with 8 bases between them. Germline CDR1 reads MNHEY; CDR2 reads SVGEGT. This record comes from a study of CD8 T cells in Susac syndrome. Random hexamers were used to reverse transcribe an amount of roughly 0.45 to 1 ug RNA. TCRdb re-derived calls from the immunoSEQ multiplex PCR reads in MiXCR, one entry per CDR3 protein. The table records 250,000 to 300,000 distinct CDR3 sequences, about 88% of them present only once. Material for sequencing was CD8+ T cells from PBMCs. The receptor was derived from a human donor with multiple sclerosis. The chain couples TRBV6-2 or TRBV6-3 to TRBJ2-7, with D maybe TRBD2 (6 bases). The CDR3 coding sequence is TGTGCCAGCAGTTACGCGGGGAGCTCCTACGAGCAGTACTTC. Translating it yields CASSYAGSSYEQYF.